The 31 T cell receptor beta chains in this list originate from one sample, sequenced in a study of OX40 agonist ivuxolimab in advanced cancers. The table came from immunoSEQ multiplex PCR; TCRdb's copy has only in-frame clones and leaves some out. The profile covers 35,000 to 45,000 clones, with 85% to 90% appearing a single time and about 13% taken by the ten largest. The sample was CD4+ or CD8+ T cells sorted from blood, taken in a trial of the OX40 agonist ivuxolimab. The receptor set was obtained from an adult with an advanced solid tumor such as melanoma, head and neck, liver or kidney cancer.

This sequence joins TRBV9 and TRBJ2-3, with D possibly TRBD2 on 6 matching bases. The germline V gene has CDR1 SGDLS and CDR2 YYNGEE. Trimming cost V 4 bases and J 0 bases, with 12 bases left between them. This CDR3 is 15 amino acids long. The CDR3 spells CASSPWGTSTDTQYF. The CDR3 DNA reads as TGTGCCAGCAGCCCGTGGGGGACTAGCACAGATACGCAGTATTTT.

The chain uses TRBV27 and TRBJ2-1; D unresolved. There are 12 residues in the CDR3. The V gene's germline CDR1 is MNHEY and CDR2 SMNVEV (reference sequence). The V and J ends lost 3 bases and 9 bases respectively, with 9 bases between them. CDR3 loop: CASSFGVGEQFF. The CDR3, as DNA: TGTGCCAGCAGTTTTGGGGTCGGTGAGCAGTTCTTC.

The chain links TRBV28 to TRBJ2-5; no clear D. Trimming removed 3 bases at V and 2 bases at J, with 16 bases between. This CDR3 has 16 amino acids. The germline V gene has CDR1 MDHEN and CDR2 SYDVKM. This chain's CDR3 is CASSFPRKPIQETQYF. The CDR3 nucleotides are TGTGCCAGCAGTTTTCCTCGGAAGCCCATACAAGAGACCCAGTACTTC.

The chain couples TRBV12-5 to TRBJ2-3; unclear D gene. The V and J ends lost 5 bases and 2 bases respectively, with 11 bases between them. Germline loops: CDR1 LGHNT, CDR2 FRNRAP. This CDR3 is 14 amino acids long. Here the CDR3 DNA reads TGTGCTAGTGGTGAAGACGGATCCACAGATACGCAGTATTTT. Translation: CASGEDGSTDTQYF.

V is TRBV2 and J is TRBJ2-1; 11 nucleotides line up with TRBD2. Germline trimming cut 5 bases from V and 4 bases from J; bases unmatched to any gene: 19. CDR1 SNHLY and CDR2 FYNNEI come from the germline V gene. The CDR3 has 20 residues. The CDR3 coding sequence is TGTGCCAGCAGTACCACCGGGGGGACTAGCGGAATACTGACTTACAATGAGCAGTTCTTC. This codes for CASSTTGGTSGILTYNEQFF.

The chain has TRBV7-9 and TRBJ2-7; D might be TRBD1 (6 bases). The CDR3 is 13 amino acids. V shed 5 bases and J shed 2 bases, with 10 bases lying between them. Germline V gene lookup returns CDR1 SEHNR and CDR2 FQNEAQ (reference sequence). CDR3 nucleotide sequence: TGTGCCAGCAGCCACAGGGAAACCTACGAGCAGTACTTC. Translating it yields CASSHRETYEQYF.

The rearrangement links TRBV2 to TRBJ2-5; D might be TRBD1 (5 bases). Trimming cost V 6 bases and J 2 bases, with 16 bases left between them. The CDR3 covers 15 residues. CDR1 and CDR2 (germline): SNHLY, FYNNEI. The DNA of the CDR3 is TGTGCCAGCAGGGAAACATGGGGCGAGCAAGAGACCCAGTACTTC. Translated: CASRETWGEQETQYF.

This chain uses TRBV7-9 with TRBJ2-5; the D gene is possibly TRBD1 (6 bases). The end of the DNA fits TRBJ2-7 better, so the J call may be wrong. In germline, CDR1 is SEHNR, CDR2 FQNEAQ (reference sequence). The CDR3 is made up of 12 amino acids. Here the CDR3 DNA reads TGTGCCAGCAGTTGGGACATCGACGAGCAGTACTTC. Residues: CASSWDIDEQYF.

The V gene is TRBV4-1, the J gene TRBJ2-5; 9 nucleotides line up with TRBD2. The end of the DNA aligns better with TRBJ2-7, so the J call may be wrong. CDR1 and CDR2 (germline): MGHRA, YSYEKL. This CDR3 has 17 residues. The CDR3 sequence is CASSQSPGLADPYEQYF. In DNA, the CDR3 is TGCGCCAGCAGCCAGTCCCCGGGACTAGCAGATCCCTACGAGCAGTACTTC.

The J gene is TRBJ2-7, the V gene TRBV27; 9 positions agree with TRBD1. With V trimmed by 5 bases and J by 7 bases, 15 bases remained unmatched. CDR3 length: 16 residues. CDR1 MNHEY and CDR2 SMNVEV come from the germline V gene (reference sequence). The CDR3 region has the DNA TGTGCCAGCAGTGGAGCTACCCACAGGGGGCTGGGGGAGCAGTACTTC. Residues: CASSGATHRGLGEQYF.

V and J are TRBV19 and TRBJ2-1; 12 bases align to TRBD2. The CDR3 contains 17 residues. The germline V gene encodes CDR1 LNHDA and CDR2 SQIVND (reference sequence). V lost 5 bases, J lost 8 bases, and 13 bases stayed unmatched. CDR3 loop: CASSALAGGPKVDEQFF. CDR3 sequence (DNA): TGTGCCAGTAGTGCTCTAGCGGGAGGGCCGAAAGTTGATGAGCAGTTCTTC.

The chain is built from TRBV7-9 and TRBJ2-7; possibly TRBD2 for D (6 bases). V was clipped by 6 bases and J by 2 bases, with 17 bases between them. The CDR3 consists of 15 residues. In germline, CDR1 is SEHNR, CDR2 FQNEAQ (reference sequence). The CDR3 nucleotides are TGTGCCAGCAGTCCACCGGGACTGATGACCTACGAGCAGTACTTC. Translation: CASSPPGLMTYEQYF. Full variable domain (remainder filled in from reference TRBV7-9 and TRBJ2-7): DTGVSQNPRHKITKRGQNVTFRCDPISEHNRLYWYRQTLGQGPEFLTYFQNEAQLEKSRLLSDRFSAERPKGSFSTLEIQRTEQGDSAMYLCASSPPGLMTYEQYFGPGTRLTVT.

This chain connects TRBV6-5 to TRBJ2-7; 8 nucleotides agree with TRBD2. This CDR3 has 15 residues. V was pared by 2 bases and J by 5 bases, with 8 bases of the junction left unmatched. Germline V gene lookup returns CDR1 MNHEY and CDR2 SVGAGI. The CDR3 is CASSYNALAVHEQYF. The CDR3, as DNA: TGTGCCAGCAGTTACAACGCACTAGCGGTCCACGAGCAGTACTTC.

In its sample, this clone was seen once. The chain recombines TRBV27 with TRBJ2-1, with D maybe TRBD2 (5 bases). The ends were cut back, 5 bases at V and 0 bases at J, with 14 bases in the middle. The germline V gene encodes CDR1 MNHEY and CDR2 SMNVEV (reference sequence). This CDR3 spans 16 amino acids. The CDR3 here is CASSPSSTSSYNEQFF. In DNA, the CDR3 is TGTGCCAGCAGTCCCTCTAGCACAAGCTCCTACAATGAGCAGTTCTTC.

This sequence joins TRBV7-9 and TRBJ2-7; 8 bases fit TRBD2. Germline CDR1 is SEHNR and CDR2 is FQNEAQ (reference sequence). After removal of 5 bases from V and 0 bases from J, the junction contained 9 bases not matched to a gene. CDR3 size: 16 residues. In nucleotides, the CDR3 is TGTGCCAGCAGCCTAGGGCGGGGACTAGGCTCCTACGAGCAGTACTTC. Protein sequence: CASSLGRGLGSYEQYF.

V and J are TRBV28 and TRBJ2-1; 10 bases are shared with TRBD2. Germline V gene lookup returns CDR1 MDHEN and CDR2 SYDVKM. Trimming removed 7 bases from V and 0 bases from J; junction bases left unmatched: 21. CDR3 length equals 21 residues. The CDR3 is CASTPELAGEIFKSSYNEQFF. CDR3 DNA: TGTGCCAGCACCCCGGAGCTAGCGGGAGAAATTTTCAAGAGCTCCTACAATGAGCAGTTCTTC.

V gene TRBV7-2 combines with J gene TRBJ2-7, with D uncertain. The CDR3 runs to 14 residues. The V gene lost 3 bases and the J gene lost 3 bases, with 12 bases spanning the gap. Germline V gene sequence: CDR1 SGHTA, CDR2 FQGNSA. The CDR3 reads CASSFYLGFYEQYF. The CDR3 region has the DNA TGTGCCAGCAGCTTCTATTTGGGATTCTACGAGCAGTACTTC. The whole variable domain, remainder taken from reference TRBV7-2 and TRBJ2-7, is GAGVSQSPSNKVTEKGKDVELRCDPISGHTALYWYRQSLGQGLEFLIYFQGNSAPDKSGLPSDRFSAERTGGSVSTLTIQRTQQEDSAVYLCASSFYLGFYEQYFGPGTRLTVT.

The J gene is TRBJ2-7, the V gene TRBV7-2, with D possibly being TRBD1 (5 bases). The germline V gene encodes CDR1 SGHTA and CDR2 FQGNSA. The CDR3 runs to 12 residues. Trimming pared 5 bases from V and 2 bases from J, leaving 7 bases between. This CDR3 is CASSPDTYEQYF. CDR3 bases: TGTGCCAGCAGCCCGGACACCTACGAGCAGTACTTC.

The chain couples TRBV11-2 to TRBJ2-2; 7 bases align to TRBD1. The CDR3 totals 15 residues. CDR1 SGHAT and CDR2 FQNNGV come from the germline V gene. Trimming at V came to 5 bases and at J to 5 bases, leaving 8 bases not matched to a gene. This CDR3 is CASSRRTGLTGELFF. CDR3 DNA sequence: TGTGCCAGCAGCCGAAGGACAGGTTTAACCGGGGAGCTGTTTTTT.

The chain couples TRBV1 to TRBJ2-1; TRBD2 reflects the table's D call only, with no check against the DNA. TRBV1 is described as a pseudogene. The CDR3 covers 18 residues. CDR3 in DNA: TGCACCAGCAGCCAAGATAACTCCAGGAGGTCAAACTACAATGAGCAGTTCTTC. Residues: CTSSQDNSRRSNYNEQFF.

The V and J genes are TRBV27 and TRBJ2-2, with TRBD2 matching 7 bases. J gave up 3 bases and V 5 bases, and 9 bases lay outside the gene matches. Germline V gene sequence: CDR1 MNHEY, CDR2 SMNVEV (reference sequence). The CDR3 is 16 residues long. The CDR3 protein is CASSPRTRMDTGELFF. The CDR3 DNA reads TGTGCCAGCAGTCCGAGGACTAGAATGGACACCGGGGAGCTGTTTTTT.

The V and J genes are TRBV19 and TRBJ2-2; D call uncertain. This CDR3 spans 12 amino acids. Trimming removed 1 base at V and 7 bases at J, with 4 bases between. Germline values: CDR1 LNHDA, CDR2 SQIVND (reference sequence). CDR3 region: CASSIGLGELFF. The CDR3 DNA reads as TGTGCCAGTAGTATAGGCCTCGGGGAGCTGTTTTTT.

The CDR3 DNA reads TGCAGCGTTGAAGACCTGGGGACAAAAGGATTAAAGACCCAGTACTTC. It yields the protein CSVEDLGTKGLKTQYF. V is TRBV29-1 and J is TRBJ2-5; D possibly corresponds to TRBD1 (6 bases). Trimming removed 0 bases from V and 6 bases from J, with 20 bases in between. The germline CDR1 and CDR2 sequences are SQVTM and ANQGSEA. The CDR3 runs 16 residues.

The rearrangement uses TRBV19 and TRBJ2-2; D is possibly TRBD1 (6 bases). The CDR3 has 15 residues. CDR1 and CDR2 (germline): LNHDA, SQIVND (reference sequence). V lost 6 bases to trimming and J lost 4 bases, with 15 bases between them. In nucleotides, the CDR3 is TGTGCCAGTAGGGGGGCTAGCCTAATCACCGGGGAGCTGTTTTTT. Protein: CASRGASLITGELFF.

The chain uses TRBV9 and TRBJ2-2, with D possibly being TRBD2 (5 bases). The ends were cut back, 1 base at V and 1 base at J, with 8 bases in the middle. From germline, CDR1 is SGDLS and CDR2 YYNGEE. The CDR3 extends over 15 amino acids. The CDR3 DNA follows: TGTGCCAGCAGCGTATATGGACTGAACACCGGGGAGCTGTTTTTT. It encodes CASSVYGLNTGELFF. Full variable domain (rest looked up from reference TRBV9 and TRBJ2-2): DSGVTQTPKHLITATGQRVTLRCSPRSGDLSVYWYQQSLDQGLQFLIQYYNGEERAKGNILERFSAQQFPDLHSELNLSSLELGDSALYFCASSVYGLNTGELFFGEGSRLTVL.

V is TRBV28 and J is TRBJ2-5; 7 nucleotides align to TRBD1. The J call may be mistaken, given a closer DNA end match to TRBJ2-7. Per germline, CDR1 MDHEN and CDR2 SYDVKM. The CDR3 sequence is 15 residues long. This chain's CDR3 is CASSRDRVGTYEQYF. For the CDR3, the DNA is TGTGCCAGCAGTCGCGACAGGGTGGGTACCTACGAGCAGTACTTC.

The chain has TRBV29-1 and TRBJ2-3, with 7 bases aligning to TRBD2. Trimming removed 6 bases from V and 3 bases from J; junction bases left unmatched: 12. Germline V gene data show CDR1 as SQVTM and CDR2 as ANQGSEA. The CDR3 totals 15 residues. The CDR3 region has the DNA TGCAGCGTCCTAGGGCCAGCGGGATCGACAGATACGCAGTATTTT. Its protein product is CSVLGPAGSTDTQYF.

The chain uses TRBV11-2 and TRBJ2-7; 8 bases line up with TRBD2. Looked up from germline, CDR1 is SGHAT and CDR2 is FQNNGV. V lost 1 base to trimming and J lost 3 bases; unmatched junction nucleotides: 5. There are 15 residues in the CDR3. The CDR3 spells CASSLGASGSYEQYF. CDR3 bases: TGTGCCAGCAGCTTAGGGGCCAGCGGGAGCTACGAGCAGTACTTC.

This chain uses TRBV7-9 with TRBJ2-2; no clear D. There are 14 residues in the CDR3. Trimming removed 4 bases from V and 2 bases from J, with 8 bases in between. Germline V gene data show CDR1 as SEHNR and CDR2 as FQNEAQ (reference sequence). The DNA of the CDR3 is TGTGCCAGCAGCTGGACGGAAAACACCGGGGAGCTGTTTTTT. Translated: CASSWTENTGELFF.

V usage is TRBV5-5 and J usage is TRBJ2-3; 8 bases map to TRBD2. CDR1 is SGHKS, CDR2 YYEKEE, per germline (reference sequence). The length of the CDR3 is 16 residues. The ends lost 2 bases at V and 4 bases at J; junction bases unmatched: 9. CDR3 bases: TGTGCCAGCAGCTTTTGGCGGGAGGTGATCTCAGATACGCAGTATTTT. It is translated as CASSFWREVISDTQYF.

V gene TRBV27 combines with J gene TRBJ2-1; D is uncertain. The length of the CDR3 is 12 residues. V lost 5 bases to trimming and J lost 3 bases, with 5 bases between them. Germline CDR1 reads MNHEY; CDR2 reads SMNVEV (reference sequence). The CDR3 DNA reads TGTGCCAGCAGTCAAAACTACAATGAGCAGTTCTTC. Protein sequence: CASSQNYNEQFF.